This T cell receptor (beta chain) was obtained from a study of T cells in Graves' hyperthyroidism and ophthalmopathy. V was cut by 6 bases and J by 7 bases, with 25 bases left in between. The CDR3 contains 15 residues. From germline, CDR1 is SQVTM and CDR2 ANQGSEA. This clonotype was seen repeatedly, ten times or more. RNA transcripts were the template for amplifying TCR beta CDR3 regions. The TCR CDR3 first-round RT-PCR relied on the HTBI primer set. TCRdb used MiXCR to reprocess the multiplex PCR reads, holding one entry per CDR3 protein. Of over 500,000 distinct CDR3 sequences listed, 46% are singletons.

This chain connects TRBV29-1 to TRBJ2-7; weak D call: TRBD1 (7 bases). Sample: peripheral blood or thyroid tissue (not recorded which). The sequence was collected from an adult woman with Graves' disease, either hyperthyroidism or ophthalmopathy (not recorded which). The CDR3 sequence is CSVRGPDAGGWEQYF. CDR3 nucleotides: TGCAGCGTGAGGGGACCTGACGCAGGGGGGTGGGAGCAGTACTTC.